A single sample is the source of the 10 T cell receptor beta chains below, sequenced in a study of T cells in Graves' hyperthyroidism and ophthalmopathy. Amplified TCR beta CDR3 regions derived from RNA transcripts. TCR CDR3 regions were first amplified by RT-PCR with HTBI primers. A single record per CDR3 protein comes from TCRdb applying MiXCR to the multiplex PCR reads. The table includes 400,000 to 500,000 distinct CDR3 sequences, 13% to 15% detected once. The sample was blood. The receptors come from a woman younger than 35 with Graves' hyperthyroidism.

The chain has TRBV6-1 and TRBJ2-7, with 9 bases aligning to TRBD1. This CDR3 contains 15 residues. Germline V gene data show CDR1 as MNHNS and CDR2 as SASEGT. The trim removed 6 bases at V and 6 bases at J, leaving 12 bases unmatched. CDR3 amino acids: CASSPTWGQGGEQYF. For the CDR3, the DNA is TGTGCCAGCAGCCCCACCTGGGGACAGGGAGGCGAGCAGTACTTC.

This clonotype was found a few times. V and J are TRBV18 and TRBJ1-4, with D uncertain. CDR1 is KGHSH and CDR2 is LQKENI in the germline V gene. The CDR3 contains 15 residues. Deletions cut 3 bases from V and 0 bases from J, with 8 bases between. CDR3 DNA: TGTGCCAGCTCACCCGGAGAATCAACTAATGAAAAACTGTTTTTT. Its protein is CASSPGESTNEKLFF.

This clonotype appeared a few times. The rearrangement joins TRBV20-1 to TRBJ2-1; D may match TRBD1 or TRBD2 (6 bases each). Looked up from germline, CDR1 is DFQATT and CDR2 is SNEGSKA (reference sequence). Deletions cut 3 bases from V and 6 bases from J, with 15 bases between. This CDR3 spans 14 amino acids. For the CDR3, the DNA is TGCAGTGCTAGCGGGGGCCACTCGTTCAATGAGCAGTTCTTC. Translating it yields CSASGGHSFNEQFF.

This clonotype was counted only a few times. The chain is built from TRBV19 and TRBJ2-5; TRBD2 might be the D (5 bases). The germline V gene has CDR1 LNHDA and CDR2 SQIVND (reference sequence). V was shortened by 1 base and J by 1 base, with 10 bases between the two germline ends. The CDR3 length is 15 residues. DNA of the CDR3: TGTGCCAGTAGTATAGGGGGAGTCCCCCAAGAGACCCAGTACTTC. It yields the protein CASSIGGVPQETQYF.

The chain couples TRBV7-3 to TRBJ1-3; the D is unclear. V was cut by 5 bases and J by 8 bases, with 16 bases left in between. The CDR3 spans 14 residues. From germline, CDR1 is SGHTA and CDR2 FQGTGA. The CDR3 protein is CASSLAVTSDTIYF. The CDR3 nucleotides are TGTGCCAGCAGCCTAGCGGTTACATCGGACACCATATATTTT.

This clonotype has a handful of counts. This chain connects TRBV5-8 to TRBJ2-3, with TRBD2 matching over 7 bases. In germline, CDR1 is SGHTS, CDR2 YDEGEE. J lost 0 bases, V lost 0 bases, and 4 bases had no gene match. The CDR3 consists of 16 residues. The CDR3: CASSLEGGSSTDTQYF. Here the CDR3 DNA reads TGTGCCAGCAGCTTGGAAGGCGGGAGTAGCACAGATACGCAGTATTTT.

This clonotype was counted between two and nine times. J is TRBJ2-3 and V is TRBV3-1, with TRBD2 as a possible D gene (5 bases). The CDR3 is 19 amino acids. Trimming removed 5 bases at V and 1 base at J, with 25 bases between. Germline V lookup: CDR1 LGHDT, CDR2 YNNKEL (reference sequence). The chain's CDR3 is CASSGETVFRDGGTDTQYF. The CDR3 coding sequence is TGTGCCAGCAGCGGAGAGACCGTTTTTCGGGATGGGGGCACAGATACGCAGTATTTT.

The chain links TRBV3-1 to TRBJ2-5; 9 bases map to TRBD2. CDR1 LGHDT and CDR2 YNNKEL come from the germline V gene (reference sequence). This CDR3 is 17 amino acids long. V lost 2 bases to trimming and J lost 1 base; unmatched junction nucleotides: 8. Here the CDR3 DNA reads TGTGCCAGCAGCCAACTAGCGGGACTATGGGTCCAAGAGACCCAGTACTTC. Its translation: CASSQLAGLWVQETQYF.

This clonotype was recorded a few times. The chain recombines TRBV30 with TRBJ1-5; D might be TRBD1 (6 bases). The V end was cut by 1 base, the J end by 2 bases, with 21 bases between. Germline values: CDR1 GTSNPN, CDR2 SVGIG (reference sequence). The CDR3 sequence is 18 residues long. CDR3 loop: CAWSGALHPQGGNQPQHF. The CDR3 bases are TGTGCCTGGAGTGGGGCACTACATCCACAGGGAGGCAATCAGCCCCAGCATTTT. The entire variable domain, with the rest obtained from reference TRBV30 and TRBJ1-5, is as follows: SQTIHQWPATLVQPVGSPLSLECTVEGTSNPNLYWYRQAAGRGLQLLFYSVGIGQISSEVPQNLSASRPQDRQFILSSKKLLLSDSGFYLCAWSGALHPQGGNQPQHFGDGTRLSIL.

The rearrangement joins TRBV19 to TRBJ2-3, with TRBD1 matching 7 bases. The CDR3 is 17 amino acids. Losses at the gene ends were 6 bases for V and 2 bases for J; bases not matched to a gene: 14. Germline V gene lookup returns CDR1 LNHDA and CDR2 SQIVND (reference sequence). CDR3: CASSKPQGETTTDTQYF. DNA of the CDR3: TGTGCCAGTAGCAAACCCCAGGGGGAGACAACCACAGATACGCAGTATTTT.